Given below is one TCR beta chain in context. Its cognate antigen is unknown. Deletions cut 6 bases from V and 7 bases from J, with 12 bases between. The CDR3 contains 13 residues. Germline CDR1 KGHSH, CDR2 LQKENI. The study ran its PCR with 60 Vbeta and 13 Jbeta primers. Authors' processing steps: An analysis performed later counted about 80 million unique TCR beta chains (approximately 10 million of them shared). The table came from immunoSEQ multiplex PCR; TCRdb's copy has only in-frame clones and leaves some out. V and J calls and clone size are copied from that table; D and trimming were computed from the DNA. The table lists roughly 98,000 clones, around 75% of them singletons, with roughly 9.8% in the top ten. This sample is drawn from a study of cytomegalovirus exposure and HLA in healthy donors. Study findings and constraints: It was reported that the classifier diagnosed cytomegalovirus status with high specificity and sensitivity in both the original and validation cohorts. There were a few CMV-associated chains whose specificity for CMV antigens was confirmed in vitro.

V usage is TRBV18 and J usage is TRBJ1-4; D unclear. This TCR came from a man between 18 and 35 years old in good health and CMV-seropositive. What was sequenced was PBMCs. The CDR3 nucleotides read TGTGCCAGCTCGGCTACTTCAGGTGAAAAACTGTTTTTT. As protein: CASSATSGEKLFF.